This T cell receptor beta chain was observed in a study of T cell repertoires in cytomegalovirus infection. Whole-study context: As its CMV epitopes, the study selected recently identified HLA-C-restricted and well-studied HLA-B-restricted targets. Both CMV infection and a matching HLA type were indicated by public TCR beta signatures. Study results and caveats: Dominating the ex vivo response were TCR beta clonotypes that were CMV-specific and HLA-C-restricted. Identification of carriers of CMV plus the relevant HLA was achieved through cumulative public TCR beta family frequency.

This clonotype was found a few times. Its antigen is as yet unknown. Each CDR3 protein gets one entry after TCRdb re-called the reads with MiXCR. The sample lists some 940,000 distinct CDR3 sequences, around 30% occurring once. The CDR3 is 17 residues long. J gave up 4 bases and V 0 bases, and 5 bases lay outside the gene matches. Germline loops: CDR1 MNHEY, CDR2 SVGEGT. The sample consisted of cultured CD8+ T cells from PBMCs, taken from culture after CMV antigen stimulation. This sequence joins TRBV6-2 or TRBV6-3 and TRBJ2-1; 11 bases align to TRBD1. The receptor's source is a human donor in good health (CMV status not recorded). Some clones in this sample may be carry-over from other donors' samples. In nucleotides, the CDR3 is TGTGCCAGCAGTTACTCTGGACAGGGGGCTGATTACAATGAGCAGTTCTTC. Residues: CASSYSGQGADYNEQFF.